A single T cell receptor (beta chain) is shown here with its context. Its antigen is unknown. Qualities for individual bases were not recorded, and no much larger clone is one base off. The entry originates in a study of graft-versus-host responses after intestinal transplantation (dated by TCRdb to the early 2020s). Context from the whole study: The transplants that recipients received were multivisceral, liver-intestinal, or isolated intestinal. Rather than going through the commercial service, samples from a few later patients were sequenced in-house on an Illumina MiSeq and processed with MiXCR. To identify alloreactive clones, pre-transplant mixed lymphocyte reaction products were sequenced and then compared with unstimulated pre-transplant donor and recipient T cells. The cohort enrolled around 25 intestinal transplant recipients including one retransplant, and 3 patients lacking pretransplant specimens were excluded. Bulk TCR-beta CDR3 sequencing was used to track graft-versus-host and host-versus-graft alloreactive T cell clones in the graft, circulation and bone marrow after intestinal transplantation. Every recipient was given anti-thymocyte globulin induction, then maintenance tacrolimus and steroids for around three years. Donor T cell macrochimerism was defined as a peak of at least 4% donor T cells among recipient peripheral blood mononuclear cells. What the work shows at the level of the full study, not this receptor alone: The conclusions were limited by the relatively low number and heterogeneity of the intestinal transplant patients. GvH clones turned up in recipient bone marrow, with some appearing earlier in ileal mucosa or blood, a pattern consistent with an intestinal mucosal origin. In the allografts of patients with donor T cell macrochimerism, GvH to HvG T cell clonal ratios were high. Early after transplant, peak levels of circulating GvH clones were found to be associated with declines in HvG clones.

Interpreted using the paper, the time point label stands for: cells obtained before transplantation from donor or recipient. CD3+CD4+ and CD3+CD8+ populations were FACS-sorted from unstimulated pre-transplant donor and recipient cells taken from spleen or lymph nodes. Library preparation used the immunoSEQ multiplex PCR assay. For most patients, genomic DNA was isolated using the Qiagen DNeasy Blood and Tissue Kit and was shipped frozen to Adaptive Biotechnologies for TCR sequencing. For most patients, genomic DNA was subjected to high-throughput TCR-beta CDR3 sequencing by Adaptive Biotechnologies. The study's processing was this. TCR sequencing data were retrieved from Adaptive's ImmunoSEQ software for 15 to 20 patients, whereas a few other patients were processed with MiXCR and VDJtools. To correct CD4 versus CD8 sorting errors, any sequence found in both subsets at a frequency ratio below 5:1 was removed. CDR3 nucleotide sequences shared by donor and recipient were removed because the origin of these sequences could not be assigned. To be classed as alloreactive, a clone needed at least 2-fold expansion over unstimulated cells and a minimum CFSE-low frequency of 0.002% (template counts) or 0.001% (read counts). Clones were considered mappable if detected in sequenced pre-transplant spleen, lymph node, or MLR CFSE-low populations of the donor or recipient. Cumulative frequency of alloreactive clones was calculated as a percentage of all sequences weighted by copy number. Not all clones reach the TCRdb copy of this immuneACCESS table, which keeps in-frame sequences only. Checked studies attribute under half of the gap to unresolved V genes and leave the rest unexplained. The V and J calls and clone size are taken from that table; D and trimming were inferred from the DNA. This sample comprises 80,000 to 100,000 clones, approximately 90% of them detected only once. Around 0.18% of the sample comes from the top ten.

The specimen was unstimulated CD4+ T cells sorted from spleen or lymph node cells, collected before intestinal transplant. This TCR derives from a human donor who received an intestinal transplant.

The nucleotide sequence is TGTGCCAGCAGCAAGGGGGCTGGCTACACCTTC. Its translation is CASSKGAGYTF. The chain is assembled from TRBV11-2 and TRBJ1-2; 7 of the junction bases match TRBD1. Unmatched junction bases come to 1, with V trimmed by 5 bases and J by 7 bases. Including cysteine and phenylalanine, the CDR3 has 11 amino acids. CDR3 DNA only is kept here, 33 bases in frame from base 1. From a lookup of the germline V gene, CDR1 and CDR2 are SGHAT and FQNNGV.